The present TCR beta chain was sequenced within a study of tumor-infiltrating lymphocytes in primary liver carcinoma. Whole-study findings and limits: In tumor-adjacent and tumor-blood pairs, overlap was lower than in tumor region pairs. About 7-25% of top clones, no more, were shared by all five regions.

The germline V gene has CDR1 MNHEY and CDR2 SVGAGI. The CDR3 has 14 amino acids. With respect to this clonotype: The target antigen is unknown.

Unsorted bulk tissue, roughly 20-33 mg of it, served as the source for co-extraction of RNA and DNA. Samples were taken from five separate regions (per tumor). Constant-region priming of 500 ng total RNA yielded TCR beta cDNA. Libraries of TCR beta came from three nested multiplex PCR rounds with slightly modified ARM-PCR. TRBV1-TRBV30 forward primers and a C-beta reverse primer were used in the first two PCR rounds, which each ran for about 10 cycles. TCRdb called the multiplex PCR reads again in MiXCR, with one record for every CDR3 protein. The sample yields 40,000 to 60,000 distinct CDR3 sequences, less than 75% seen once.

The receptor was derived from a man aged 35-49 years with primary liver carcinoma and hepatitis B virus infection. The J gene is TRBJ2-5, the V gene TRBV6-5, with TRBD2 matching 7 bases. Specimen: liver tumor tissue from sampling region 5. As to subset: tumor region T5, tumor centre. The CDR3 DNA sequence: TGTCTCAGCAGTCAAGCGGGATCTTGGGAGCCCCAGTACTTC. Translating it yields CLSSQAGSWEPQYF.